The entry below describes one T cell receptor (beta chain). As yet, its antigen is unknown. The data were obtained in a study of shared clonotypes between healthy human individuals. Study details: There were three CD4 naive, three CD4 memory, two CD8 naive and one CD8 memory plates per donor.

The CDR3 runs 15 residues. V lost 5 bases, J lost 2 bases, and 14 bases lay in between. From germline, CDR1 is MNHEY and CDR2 SMNVEV (reference sequence). Study-wide results and limits: As a rule, naive subsets had a larger estimated richness than memory subsets. Limited genetic and exposure-history diversity came from having few donors.

Researchers ran the assay at a deep level. Sequenced by immunoSEQ multiplex PCR; TCRdb stores in-frame clones only, minus some. The profile covers under 1,100,000 clones, with approximately 68% appearing a single time and approximately 1.5% taken by the ten largest. The sequence was collected from a man aged 18 to 30 in good health. The J gene is TRBJ2-3, the V gene TRBV27; the D is unclear. Sequencing was performed on memory CD4+ T cells sorted from blood. Subset specified: CD45RA-negative fraction. CDR3 nucleotide sequence: TGTGCCAGCAGTCCTATATCAGGTCCCACAGATACGCAGTATTTT. Residues: CASSPISGPTDTQYF.